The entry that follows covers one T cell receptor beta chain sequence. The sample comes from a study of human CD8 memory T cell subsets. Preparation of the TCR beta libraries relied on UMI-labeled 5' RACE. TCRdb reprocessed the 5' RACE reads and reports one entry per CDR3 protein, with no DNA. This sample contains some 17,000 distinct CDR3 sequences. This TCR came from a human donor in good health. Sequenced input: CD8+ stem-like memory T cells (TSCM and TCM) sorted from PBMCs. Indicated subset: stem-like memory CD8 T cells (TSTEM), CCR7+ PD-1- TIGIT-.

CDR3 in amino acids: CASSFDRPHNSPLHF. The V gene is TRBV27, the J gene TRBJ1-6; the TCRdb call, TRBD1, lacks DNA for checking. This CDR3 contains 15 residues. Germline V lookup: CDR1 MNHEY, CDR2 SMNVEV (reference sequence).